This entry features one TCR beta chain sequence. Its specific antigen is unknown. Nothing much larger sits one base from this clone, and base qualities are not available. Samples from volunteer blood donors who had recovered from COVID-19 were contributed by a second Seattle source. Collaborating institutions collected whole blood in K2EDTA tubes following their own protocols. For TCRbeta analysis, collaborator samples were shipped as frozen whole blood, as isolated PBMCs, or as DNA extracted from either sample type. The immunoSEQ Assay, a bias-controlled multiplex PCR, was used to amplify TCRbeta CDR3 regions from genomic DNA. The authors' pipeline ran thus. The number of nucleated cells in each sample was estimated by amplification of reference gene primers within the assay. To quantify the absolute abundance of each unique TCRbeta CDR3 rearrangement, sequence reads were collapsed and filtered. For each sample, productive Simpson clonality was calculated by taking the square root of Simpson's diversity index across productive rearrangements. In TCRdb, the immuneACCESS table is reduced to in-frame sequences with V and J assigned. These tables do not hold every clone; where another copy was compared, an unresolved V gene accounts for under half, and the others remain unexplained. The V and J calls and clone size come from that table; D and trimming were worked out from the DNA. For this sample there are approximately 200,000 clones; about 85% appear just once. In total, the top ten clones hold over 2.5% of the sample.

This sample is part of a study of blood T cell repertoires in COVID-19 (dated by TCRdb to the early 2020s). About the study as a whole: The collaborator samples originated in the United States, Italy and Spain and spanned the acute and convalescent phases of COVID-19. Samples were obtained from the ongoing ImmuneRACE study (first 160 participants) and from 1,254 subjects provided by 6 global collaborators. A de-identified subject ID, COVID-19 status, age in years and sex were almost always included in the sample metadata. The repertoires were made available in a free public database intended to serve as a resource for research on the immune response to SARS-CoV-2. Subjects who had been exposed to COVID-19, were actively infected with it, or had recovered from it provided the deeply sampled blood TCRbeta repertoires that made up the dataset. The prospective study material was composed of cDNA or gDNA derived from T cells, B-cell-depleted T cells, or PBMCs. HLA class I and class II types, where available, came from metadata supplied by the sample provider rather than from assay-based typing.

Trimming removed 2 bases from V and 1 base from J; the gene matches leave 4 bases unexplained. Reading the germline V gene gives CDR1 SGHDT and CDR2 YYEEEE. The CDR3 measures 16 amino acids from cysteine to phenylalanine. Of all the DNA, just the CDR3 is kept, 48 bases in frame from base 1. Broader findings and caveats from the paper: Clinical and demographic metadata were provided uncurated, with the amount varying by source and participant.

The chain is made from TRBV5-6 and TRBJ2-2, and TRBD1 matches 8 of the central bases. This sequence was found in a man aged 45-60 years who had recovered from COVID-19. The sample comprised peripheral blood. The sequenced DNA: TGTGCCAGCAGCTTCTTCGGGACAGGGAACACCGGGGAGCTGTTTTTT. It translates as CASSFFGTGNTGELFF.